This T cell receptor (beta chain) was sequenced during a study of blood T cell repertoires in COVID-19. Study-wide context: The study drew acute and convalescent COVID-19 samples from the United States, Italy and Spain. T cells, B-cell-depleted T cells, or PBMCs supplied cDNA or gDNA.

V was clipped by 5 bases and J by 4 bases; unmatched bases: 6. CDR3 length: 15 residues. CDR1 is MDHEN, CDR2 SYDVKM, per germline. Authors' methods: Amplification with reference gene primers provided the estimates of nucleated cell counts. Assay used: immunoSEQ multiplex PCR; TCRdb lists only in-frame clones, some missing. V and J calls and clone size are as listed in that table; D and trimming were resolved from the DNA. This sample yields 80,000 to 130,000 clones, of which roughly 90% are seen a single time; roughly 6.5% belongs to the top ten. The sequenced material came from peripheral blood. V gene TRBV28 combines with J gene TRBJ2-5; 11 bases agree with TRBD1. This receptor was identified in a woman aged 55 to 70 with acute or convalescent COVID-19. CDR3 residues: CASSPGQGVGETQYF. The DNA of the CDR3 is TGTGCCAGCAGTCCGGGACAGGGGGTTGGAGAGACCCAGTACTTC.